Shown below are 8 T cell receptor beta chains from a single sample sequenced in a study of technical replicates of blood from a handful of donors. Profiling relied on immunoSEQ multiplex PCR, and the TCRdb table lists in-frame clones only, not all of them. The sample has roughly 72,000 clones, 96% seen once. The material sequenced was T cells isolated from PBMCs. Receptors originate from a human donor in good health.

The chain has TRBV18 and TRBJ1-1; unclear D gene. Germline loops: CDR1 KGHSH, CDR2 LQKENI. The ends were cut back, 2 bases at V and 3 bases at J, with 7 bases in the middle. This CDR3 contains 13 residues. CDR3 loop: CASSPIGDTEAFF. The CDR3 DNA sequence: TGTGCCAGCTCACCAATAGGAGACACTGAAGCTTTCTTT.

The rearrangement joins TRBV6-5 to TRBJ1-2; 12 bases line up with TRBD1. There are 13 residues in the CDR3. With V trimmed by 9 bases and J by 7 bases, 6 bases remained unmatched. Germline assignment: CDR1 MNHEY and CDR2 SVGAGI. The CDR3 spells CASTGTGGFGYTF. DNA for the CDR3: TGTGCCAGTACCGGGACAGGGGGCTTTGGCTACACCTTC.

The CDR3 DNA reads as TGTGCCAGCAGCTTGAGCGGGAGGGCCTCGGAGACCCAGTACTTC. Protein sequence: CASSLSGRASETQYF. This chain uses TRBV9 with TRBJ2-5, with 10 bases that match TRBD2. V was pared by 4 bases and J by 5 bases, with 8 bases of the junction left unmatched. CDR3 length equals 15 residues. Germline CDR1 reads SGDLS; CDR2 reads YYNGEE.

The chain is built from TRBV30 and TRBJ2-7; D may be TRBD2 (6 bases). With 1 base removed from V and 3 bases from J, the gap between germline ends came to 16 bases. The CDR3 has 15 amino acids. Germline CDR1 is GTSNPN and CDR2 is SVGIG (reference sequence). CDR3 DNA: TGTGCCTGGAGTGCCTTGCTAGCGCCAAGCTACGAGCAGTACTTC. Translation gives CAWSALLAPSYEQYF.

J is TRBJ2-7 and V is TRBV4-2; 8 bases fit TRBD2. CDR3 size: 17 residues. Trimming cost V 0 bases and J 3 bases; bases outside gene matches: 10. Germline CDR1 reads LGHNA; CDR2 reads YNFKEQ. In nucleotides, the CDR3 is TGTGCCAGCAGCCAAGAGAGTACTAGCGGAGGCCTCTACGAGCAGTACTTC. Its protein is CASSQESTSGGLYEQYF.

In DNA, the CDR3 is TGTGCCAGCATCAGGGGGATCGGGGAGCAGTACTTC. It codes for CASIRGIGEQYF. The chain combines TRBV5-6 with TRBJ2-7, with 7 bases aligning to TRBD1. The junction had 7 bases not matched to a gene; V was cut back by 6 bases and J by 7 bases. Germline assignment: CDR1 SGHDT and CDR2 YYEEEE. The CDR3 is 12 amino acids. The entire variable domain, with the rest obtained from reference TRBV5-6 and TRBJ2-7, is as follows: DAGVTQSPTHLIKTRGQQVTLRCSPKSGHDTVSWYQQALGQGPQFIFQYYEEEERQRGNFPDRFSGHQFPNYSSELNVNALLLGDSALYLCASIRGIGEQYFGPGTRLTVT.

The genes are TRBV7-9 and TRBJ2-7, with D hard to call. Germline values: CDR1 SEHNR, CDR2 FQNEAQ (reference sequence). Deletions cut 9 bases from V and 6 bases from J, with 15 bases between. The CDR3 contains 12 residues. Here the CDR3 reads CASTSPRSEQYF. For the CDR3, the DNA is TGTGCCAGTACTTCGCCGCGGTCCGAGCAGTACTTC.

Here the CDR3 reads CATSTDRAKGAGELFF. DNA for the CDR3: TGTGCCACCAGCACCGACAGGGCTAAAGGGGCCGGGGAGCTGTTTTTT. This sequence joins TRBV15 and TRBJ2-2; 7 nucleotides align to TRBD1. The V gene's germline CDR1 is LNHNV and CDR2 YYDKDF (reference sequence). The CDR3 length is 16 residues. The trim removed 4 bases at V and 6 bases at J, leaving 11 bases unmatched.